This T cell receptor (beta chain) originates from a study of breast tumors, draining lymph nodes, adjacent tissues. Axillary draining lymph nodes of breast cancer patients supplied the node samples. The CDR3 contains 13 residues. The germline gives CDR1 MGHRA, CDR2 YSYEKL. V was shortened by 5 bases and J by 4 bases, with 11 bases between the two germline ends. In TCRdb, the multiplex PCR reads were re-called with MiXCR into one record per CDR3 protein. The table records about 140,000 distinct CDR3 sequences, 30% to 35% of them present only once. This clonotype has a handful of counts. Its antigen is not known. Broader study findings: Luminal-like breast cancer showed significantly higher tumor–nontumor repertoire similarity than basal-like.

The receptor was derived from a female donor with breast cancer. Some clones in this sample may be carry-over from other donors' samples. The chain carries TRBV4-1 and TRBJ1-1, with D possibly being TRBD1 (5 bases). The sample taken for sequencing was axillary lymph node tissue. This CDR3 reads CASSGGSRTEAFF. CDR3 sequence (DNA): TGCGCCAGCAGCGGGGGATCGCGCACTGAAGCTTTCTTT.